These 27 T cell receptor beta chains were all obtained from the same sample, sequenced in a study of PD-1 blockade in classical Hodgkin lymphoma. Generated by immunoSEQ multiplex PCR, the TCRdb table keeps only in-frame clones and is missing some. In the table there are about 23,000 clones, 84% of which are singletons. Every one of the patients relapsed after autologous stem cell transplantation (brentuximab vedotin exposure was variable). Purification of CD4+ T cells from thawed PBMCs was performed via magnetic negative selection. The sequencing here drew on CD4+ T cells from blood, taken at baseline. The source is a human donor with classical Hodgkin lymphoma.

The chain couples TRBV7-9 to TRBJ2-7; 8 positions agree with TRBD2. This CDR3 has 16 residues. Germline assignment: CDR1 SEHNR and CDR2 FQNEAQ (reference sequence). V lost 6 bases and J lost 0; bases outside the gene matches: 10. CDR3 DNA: TGTGCCAGCAGTCCTACCGGGACTAGTTCCTCCTACGAGCAGTACTTC. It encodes CASSPTGTSSSYEQYF.

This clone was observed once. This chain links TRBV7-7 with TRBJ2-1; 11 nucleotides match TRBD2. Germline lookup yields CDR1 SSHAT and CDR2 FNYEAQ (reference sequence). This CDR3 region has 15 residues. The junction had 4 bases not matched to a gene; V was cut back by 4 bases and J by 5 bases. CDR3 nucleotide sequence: TGTGCCAGCAGCTACGGGACTAGCGGCGACAATGAGCAGTTCTTC. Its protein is CASSYGTSGDNEQFF.

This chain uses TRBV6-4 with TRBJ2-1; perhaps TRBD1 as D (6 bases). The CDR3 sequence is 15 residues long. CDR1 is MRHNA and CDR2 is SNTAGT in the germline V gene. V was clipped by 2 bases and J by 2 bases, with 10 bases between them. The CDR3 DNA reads TGTGCCAGCAGTGACGCCGGGACAACCTACAATGAGCAGTTCTTC. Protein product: CASSDAGTTYNEQFF.

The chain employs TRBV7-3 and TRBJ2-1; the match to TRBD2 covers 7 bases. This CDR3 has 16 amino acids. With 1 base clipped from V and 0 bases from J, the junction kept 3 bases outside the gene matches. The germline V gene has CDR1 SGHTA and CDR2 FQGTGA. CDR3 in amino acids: CASSLSGGSSYNEQFF. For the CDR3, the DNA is TGTGCCAGCAGCTTAAGCGGCGGGAGCTCCTACAATGAGCAGTTCTTC.

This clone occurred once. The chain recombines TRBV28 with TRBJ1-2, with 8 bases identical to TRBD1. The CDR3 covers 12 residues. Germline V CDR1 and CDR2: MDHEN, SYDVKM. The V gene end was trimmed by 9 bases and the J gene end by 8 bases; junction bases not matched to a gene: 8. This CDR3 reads CASQEQGGGYTF. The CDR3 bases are TGTGCCAGTCAGGAACAGGGGGGGGGCTACACCTTC.

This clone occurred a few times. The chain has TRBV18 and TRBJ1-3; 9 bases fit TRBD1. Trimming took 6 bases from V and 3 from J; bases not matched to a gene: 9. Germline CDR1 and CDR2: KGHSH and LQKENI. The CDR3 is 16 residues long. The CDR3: CASSQRDRGFGNTIYF. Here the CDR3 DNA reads TGTGCCAGCTCGCAACGAGACAGGGGGTTTGGAAACACCATATATTTT.

CDR3 loop: CAILPAGQETQYF. In DNA form, the CDR3 reads TGTGCCATCCTCCCTGCGGGCCAAGAGACCCAGTACTTC. V usage is TRBV28 and J usage is TRBJ2-5; maybe TRBD2 (5 bases). The CDR3 sequence is 13 residues long. V lost 10 bases, J lost 1 base, and 13 bases lay in between. CDR1 is MDHEN, CDR2 SYDVKM, per germline.

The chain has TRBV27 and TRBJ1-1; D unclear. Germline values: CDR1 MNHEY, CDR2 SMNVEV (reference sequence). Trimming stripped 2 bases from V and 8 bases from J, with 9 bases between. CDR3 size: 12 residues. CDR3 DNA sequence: TGTGCCAGCAGTTTAAGGTTGTTAGAAGCTTTCTTT. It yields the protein CASSLRLLEAFF.

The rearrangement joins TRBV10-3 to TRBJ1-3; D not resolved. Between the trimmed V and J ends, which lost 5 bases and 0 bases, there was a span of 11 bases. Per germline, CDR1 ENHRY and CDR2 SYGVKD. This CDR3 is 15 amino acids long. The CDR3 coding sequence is TGTGCCATCAGTACGGACTTCGTCTCTGGAAACACCATATATTTT. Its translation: CAISTDFVSGNTIYF.

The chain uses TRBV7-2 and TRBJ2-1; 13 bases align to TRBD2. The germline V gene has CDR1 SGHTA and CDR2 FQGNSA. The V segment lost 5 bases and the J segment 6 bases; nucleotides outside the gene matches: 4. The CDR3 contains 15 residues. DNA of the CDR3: TGTGCCAGCAGCCTGACTAGCGGGGGGCGCAATGAGCAGTTCTTC. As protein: CASSLTSGGRNEQFF. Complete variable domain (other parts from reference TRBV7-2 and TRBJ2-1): GAGVSQSPSNKVTEKGKDVELRCDPISGHTALYWYRQSLGQGLEFLIYFQGNSAPDKSGLPSDRFSAERTGGSVSTLTIQRTQQEDSAVYLCASSLTSGGRNEQFFGPGTRLTVL.

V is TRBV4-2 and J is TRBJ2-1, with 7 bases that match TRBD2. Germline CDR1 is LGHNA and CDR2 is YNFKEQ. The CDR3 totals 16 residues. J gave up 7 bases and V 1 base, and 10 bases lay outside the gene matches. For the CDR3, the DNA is TGTGCCAGCAGCCAAGGCGGACTAGACTTGGGGAATGAGCAGTTCTTC. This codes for CASSQGGLDLGNEQFF.

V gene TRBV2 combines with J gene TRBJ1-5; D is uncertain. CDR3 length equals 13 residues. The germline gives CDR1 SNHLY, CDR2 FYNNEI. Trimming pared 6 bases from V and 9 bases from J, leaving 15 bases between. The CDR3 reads CASRDILAGPQHF. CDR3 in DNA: TGTGCCAGCAGAGACATATTAGCTGGGCCCCAGCATTTT.

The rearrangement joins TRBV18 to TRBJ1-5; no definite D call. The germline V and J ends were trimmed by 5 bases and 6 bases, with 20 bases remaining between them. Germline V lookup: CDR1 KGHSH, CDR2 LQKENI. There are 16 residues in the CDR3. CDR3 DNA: TGTGCCAGCTCAGCTTCGGACCTTATCACTGGTCAGCCCCAGCATTTT. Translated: CASSASDLITGQPQHF.

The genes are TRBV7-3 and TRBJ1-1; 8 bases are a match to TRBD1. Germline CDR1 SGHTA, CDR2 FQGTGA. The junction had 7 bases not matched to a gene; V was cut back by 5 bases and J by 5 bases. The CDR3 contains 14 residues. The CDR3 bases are TGTGCCAGCAGCAGGACGGGACAGGAGACTGAAGCTTTCTTT. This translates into CASSRTGQETEAFF.

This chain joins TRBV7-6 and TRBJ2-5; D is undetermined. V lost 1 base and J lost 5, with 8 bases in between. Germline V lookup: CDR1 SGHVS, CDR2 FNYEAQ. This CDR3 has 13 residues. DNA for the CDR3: TGTGCCAGCAGCTTAGAAAGGCCTGAGACCCAGTACTTC. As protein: CASSLERPETQYF.

In DNA form, the CDR3 reads TGTGCCAGCAGCTTAGGACTTACAGGGGGCGCCGGGTACGAGCAGTACTTC. It is translated as CASSLGLTGGAGYEQYF. V and J are TRBV7-6 and TRBJ2-7; 9 nucleotides agree with TRBD1. There are 17 residues in the CDR3. V was pared by 1 base and J by 4 bases, with 11 bases of the junction left unmatched. Germline assignment: CDR1 SGHVS and CDR2 FNYEAQ.

The CDR3, as DNA: TGCGCCAGCAGTGTTAAGGCAGGGGGCGGGAATGAGCAGTTCTTC. It translates to CASSVKAGGGNEQFF. This chain connects TRBV4-3 to TRBJ2-1; 8 nucleotides match TRBD1. Germline V CDR1 and CDR2: LGHNA, YSLEER. The CDR3 runs to 15 residues. Unmatched junction bases numbered 11, after V lost 6 bases and J lost 7 bases.

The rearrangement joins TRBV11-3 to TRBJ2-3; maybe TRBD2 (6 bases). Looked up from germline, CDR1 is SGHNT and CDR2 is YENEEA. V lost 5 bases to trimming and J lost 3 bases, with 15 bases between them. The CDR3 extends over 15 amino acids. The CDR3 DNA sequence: TGTGCCAGCAGCCTCGGGGTAGGAGGGACAGATACGCAGTATTTT. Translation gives CASSLGVGGTDTQYF.

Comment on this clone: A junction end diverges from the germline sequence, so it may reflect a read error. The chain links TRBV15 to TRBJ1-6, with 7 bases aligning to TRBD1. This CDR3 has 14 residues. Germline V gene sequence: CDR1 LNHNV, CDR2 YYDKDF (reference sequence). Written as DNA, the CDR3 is TGTGCCACCAGCGGAGACAGGGCTCGGGGATCCCTCCACTTT. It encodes CATSGDRARGSLHF.

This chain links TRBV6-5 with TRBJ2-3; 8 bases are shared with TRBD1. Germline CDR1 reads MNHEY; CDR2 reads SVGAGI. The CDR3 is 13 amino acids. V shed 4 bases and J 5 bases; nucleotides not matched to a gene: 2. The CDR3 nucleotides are TGTGCCAGCAGTTTTACAGGGGGAGATACGCAGTATTTT. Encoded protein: CASSFTGGDTQYF.

CDR3: CASSQIQGGEQYF. CDR3 DNA: TGCGCCAGCAGCCAAATACAGGGAGGCGAGCAGTACTTC. The V and J genes are TRBV4-3 and TRBJ2-7, with D perhaps given as TRBD1 or TRBD2 (6 bases each). CDR1 and CDR2 (germline): LGHNA, YSLEER. The CDR3 consists of 13 residues. V lost 2 bases to trimming and J lost 6 bases, with 11 bases between them.

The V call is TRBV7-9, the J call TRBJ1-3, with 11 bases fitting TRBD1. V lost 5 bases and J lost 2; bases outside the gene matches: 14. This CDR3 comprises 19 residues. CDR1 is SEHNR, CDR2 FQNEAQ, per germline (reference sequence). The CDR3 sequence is CASSPGQGALFGTGNTIYF. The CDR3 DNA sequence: TGTGCCAGCAGCCCCGGACAGGGGGCCCTTTTCGGGACTGGAAACACCATATATTTT.

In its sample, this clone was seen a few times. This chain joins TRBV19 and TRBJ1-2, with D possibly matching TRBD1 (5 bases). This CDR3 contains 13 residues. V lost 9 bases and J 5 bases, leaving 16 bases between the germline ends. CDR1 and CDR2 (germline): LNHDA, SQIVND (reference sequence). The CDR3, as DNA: TGTGCCAGCGAGGACACGGGTGGGTATGGCTACACCTTC. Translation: CASEDTGGYGYTF.

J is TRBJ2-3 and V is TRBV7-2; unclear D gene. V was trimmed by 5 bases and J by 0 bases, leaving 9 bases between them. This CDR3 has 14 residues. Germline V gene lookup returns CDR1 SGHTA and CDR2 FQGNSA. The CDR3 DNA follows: TGTGCCAGCAGCCCCCAAGGGAGCACAGATACGCAGTATTTT. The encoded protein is CASSPQGSTDTQYF.

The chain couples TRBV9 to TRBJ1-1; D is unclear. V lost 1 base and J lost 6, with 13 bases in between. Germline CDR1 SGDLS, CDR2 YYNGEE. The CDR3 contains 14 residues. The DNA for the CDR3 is TGTGCCAGCAGCGTAACCTCACGAGGGCCTGAAGCTTTCTTT. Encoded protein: CASSVTSRGPEAFF.

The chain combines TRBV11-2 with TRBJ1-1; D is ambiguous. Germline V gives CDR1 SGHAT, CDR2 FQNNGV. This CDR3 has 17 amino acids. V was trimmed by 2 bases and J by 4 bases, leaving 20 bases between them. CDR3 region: CASSLKSGFSEVTEAFF. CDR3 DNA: TGTGCCAGCAGCTTAAAATCAGGATTTTCTGAGGTCACTGAAGCTTTCTTT.

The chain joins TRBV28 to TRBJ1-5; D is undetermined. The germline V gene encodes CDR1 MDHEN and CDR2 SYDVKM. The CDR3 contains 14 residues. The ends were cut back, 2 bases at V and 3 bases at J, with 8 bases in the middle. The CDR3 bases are TGTGCCAGCAGTTTAAAGGGAGACAATCAGCCCCAGCATTTT. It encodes CASSLKGDNQPQHF. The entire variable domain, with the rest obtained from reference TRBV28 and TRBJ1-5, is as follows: DVKVTQSSRYLVKRTGEKVFLECVQDMDHENMFWYRQDPGLGLRLIYFSYDVKMKEKGDIPEGYSVSREKKERFSLILESASTNQTSMYLCASSLKGDNQPQHFGDGTRLSIL.